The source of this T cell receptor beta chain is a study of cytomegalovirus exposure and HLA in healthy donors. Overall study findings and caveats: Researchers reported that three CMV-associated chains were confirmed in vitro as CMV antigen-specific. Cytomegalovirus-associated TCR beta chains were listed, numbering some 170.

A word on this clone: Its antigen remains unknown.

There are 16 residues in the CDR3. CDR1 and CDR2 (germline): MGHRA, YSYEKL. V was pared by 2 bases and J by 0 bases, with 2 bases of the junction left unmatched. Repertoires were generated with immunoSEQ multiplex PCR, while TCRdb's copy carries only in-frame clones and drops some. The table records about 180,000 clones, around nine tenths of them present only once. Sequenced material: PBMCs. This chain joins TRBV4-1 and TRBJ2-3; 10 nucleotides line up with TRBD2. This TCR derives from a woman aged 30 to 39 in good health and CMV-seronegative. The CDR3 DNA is TGCGCCAGCAGCCAACTTAGCGGGGGGAGCACAGATACGCAGTATTTT. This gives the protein CASSQLSGGSTDTQYF.